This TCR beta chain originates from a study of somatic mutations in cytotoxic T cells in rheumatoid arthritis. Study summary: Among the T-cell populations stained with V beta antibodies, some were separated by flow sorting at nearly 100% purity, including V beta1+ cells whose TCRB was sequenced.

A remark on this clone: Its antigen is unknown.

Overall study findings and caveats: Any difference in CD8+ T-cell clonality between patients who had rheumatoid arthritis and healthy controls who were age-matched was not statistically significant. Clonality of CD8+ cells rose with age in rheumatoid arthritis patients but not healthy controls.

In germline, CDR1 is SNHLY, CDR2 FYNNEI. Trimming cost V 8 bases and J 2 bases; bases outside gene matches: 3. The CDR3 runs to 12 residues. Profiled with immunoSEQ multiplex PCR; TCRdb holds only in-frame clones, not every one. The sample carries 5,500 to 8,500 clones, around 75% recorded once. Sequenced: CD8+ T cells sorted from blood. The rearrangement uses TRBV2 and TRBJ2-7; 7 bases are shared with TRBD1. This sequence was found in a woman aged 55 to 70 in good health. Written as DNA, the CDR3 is TGTGCCAGCTCAGACAGGGCCTACGAGCAGTACTTC. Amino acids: CASSDRAYEQYF.